Described below is a single T cell receptor beta chain sequence and its context. What it binds is unknown. This entry belongs to a study of T cells in tuberculosis. Study in general: Sequenced TCRs come from CD1B-GMM tetramer-binding T cells. Study-wide results and limits: The TCR-beta difference was not significant; alpha differences partly reflected length. Classification accuracy was 87% (AUROC more than 0.8) with the GMM-specific repertoire.

Produced via immunoSEQ multiplex PCR; TCRdb's table is partial and in-frame only. The sample consists of 25,000 or so clones, around 90% of them appearing once. Latent tuberculosis screening used tuberculin skin test and IGRA at entry. The sample was PBMCs. The sequence was collected from a donor between 10 and 29 years old with latent tuberculosis or without tuberculosis infection.

For the CDR3, the DNA is TGCGCCAGCAGCTTGGCCCTAGCGGGGGAGGAGCAGTTCTTC. The encoded protein is CASSLALAGEEQFF. This chain links TRBV5-1 with TRBJ2-1; 10 positions match TRBD2. There are 14 residues in the CDR3. V was clipped by 0 bases and J by 10 bases; unmatched bases: 4. In germline, CDR1 is SGHRS, CDR2 YFSETQ.